Listed below are T cell receptor beta chains from one sample, sequenced in a study of T cell responses to AZD1222 COVID-19 vaccine. The assay was immunoSEQ multiplex PCR, and TCRdb's table has in-frame clones only and misses some. This sample yields approximately 180,000 clones, of which 70% to 90% are seen a single time; approximately 4.2% belongs to the top ten. Material: peripheral blood, obtained 28 days after the second dose of the MenACWY control vaccine. All receptors derive from an adult who received the MenACWY meningococcal vaccine as a control. The CDR3 runs from the conserved cysteine through the conserved F or W. The D gene is left open where the match is weak. A clone size is listed for some rows: how often the clone was seen (once, few, many), or a class if it is expanded.

size	J	D	V	DNA	CDR3
once	TRBJ1-2	NA	TRBV28	TGTGCCAGCAGTTCCTCAGGGAGCTATGGCTACACCTTC	CASSSSGSYGYTF
NA	TRBJ2-1	TRBD2	TRBV27	TGTGCCAGCAGTTTATACCTAGCGGGCCCAAATGAGCAGTTCTTC	CASSLYLAGPNEQFF
NA	TRBJ2-7	TRBD1	TRBV6-5	TGTGCCAGCAGTTACTCAGGGACAGGGGGGATCTACGAGCAGTACTTC	CASSYSGTGGIYEQYF
NA	TRBJ2-5	NA	TRBV5-4	TGTGCCAGCAGCTTTCCCAGCCAAGAGACCCAGTACTTC	CASSFPSQETQYF
once	TRBJ2-7	NA	TRBV6-6	TGTGCCAGCACCACAGGGTGGTTCTACGAGCAGTACTTC	CASTTGWFYEQYF
NA	TRBJ1-4	TRBD1	TRBV4-2	TGTGCCAGCACCCGGGACAGGGAACACGAAAAACTGTTTTTT	CASTRDREHEKLFF
NA	TRBJ1-4	NA	TRBV9	TGTGCCAGCAGCGCCCCTCCTGGGGTTCTGGCCACGATTAATGAAAAACTGTTTTTT	CASSAPPGVLATINEKLFF
NA	TRBJ1-3	NA	TRBV6-1	TGTGCCAGCAGTGAAGGGTACTCTGGAAACACCATATATTTT	CASSEGYSGNTIYF
once	TRBJ1-1	NA	TRBV3-1/TRBV3-2	TGTGCCAGCACCGTACCCATGGGGCGGGACACTGAAGCTTTCTTT	CASTVPMGRDTEAFF
NA	TRBJ2-7	NA	TRBV6-5	TGTGCCAGCAGGGAGCGCAGGGTGGTAGGCGAGCAGTACTTC	CASRERRVVGEQYF
NA	TRBJ1-1	NA	TRBV2	TGTGCCAGCAGTGGGGGCGGTATGAACACTGAAGCTTTCTTT	CASSGGGMNTEAFF
few	TRBJ1-6	NA	TRBV28	TGTGCCAGCAGTTTAGGGAAGGGACCCTATAATTCACCCCTCCACTTT	CASSLGKGPYNSPLHF
NA	TRBJ2-7	TRBD1	TRBV6-4	TGTGCCAGCAGTCAGGGACAGGGCTACGAGCAGTACTTC	CASSQGQGYEQYF
once	TRBJ1-1	NA	TRBV7-2	TGTGCCAGCAGCTTAGTTATGGGGATGAACACTGAAGCTTTCTTT	CASSLVMGMNTEAFF
NA	TRBJ2-4	NA	TRBV6-1	TGTGCCAGCAGTGATAGGAGAAACATTCAGTACTTC	CASSDRRNIQYF
NA	TRBJ1-2	NA	TRBV6-2/TRBV6-3	TGTGCCAGCAGTTACAGTCGTACAGGGACCTATGGCTACACCTTC	CASSYSRTGTYGYTF
NA	TRBJ2-7	TRBD2	TRBV19	TGTGCCAGTAGTCCTACCGGGAGGTCCTACGAGCAGTACTTC	CASSPTGRSYEQYF
once	TRBJ2-2	TRBD2	TRBV2	TGTGCCAGCAACCCGACTAGCGCGAACACCGGGGAGCTGTTTTTT	CASNPTSANTGELFF